This is a list of T cell receptor beta chains from one sample in a study of blood T cell repertoires in COVID-19. TCRdb's table, derived via immunoSEQ multiplex PCR, lists solely in-frame clones and lacks some. The sample consists of a few hundred thousand clones, around 83% of them appearing once. Sequenced input: peripheral blood. The source of these receptors is a middle-aged man with active or convalescent COVID-19. The CDR3 runs from the conserved cysteine through the conserved F or W. D genes are given only for firm matches. Part of the rows lack a size; the others show once, few, many or a class for expanded clones.

TRBJ2-7 | TRBD2 | - | TRBV7-8 | CASSLVRLAGDEQYF | TGTGCCAGCAGCTTAGTGCGACTAGCGGGAGACGAGCAGTACTTC
TRBJ1-1 | - | - | TRBV18 | CASSPRQDTEAFF | TGTGCCAGCTCACCAAGGCAGGACACTGAAGCTTTCTTT
TRBJ2-3 | - | - | TRBV5-4 | CASSFPGSTDTQYF | TGTGCCAGCAGCTTCCCAGGAAGCACAGATACGCAGTATTTT
TRBJ2-7 | - | once | TRBV4-1 | CASSLGRRGPSYEQYF | TGCGCCAGCAGCCTCGGTAGGCGGGGGCCTTCCTACGAGCAGTACTTC
TRBJ1-4 | - | - | TRBV29-1 | CSVGQYNEKLFF | TGCAGCGTTGGACAGTATAATGAAAAACTGTTTTTT
TRBJ2-7 | TRBD2 | once | TRBV7-6 | CASSLSLASGTSGRAFVYEQYF | TGTGCCAGCAGCTTATCTCTGGCATCTGGGACTAGCGGGAGGGCCTTCGTCTACGAGCAGTACTTC
TRBJ2-3 | TRBD1 | - | TRBV24-1 | CATSGPDRGQDTQYF | TGTGCCACCAGTGGGCCGGACAGGGGGCAAGATACGCAGTATTTT
TRBJ2-5 | - | few | TRBV18 | CASSSNQGREETQYF | TGTGCCAGCTCAAGTAACCAGGGGAGAGAAGAGACCCAGTACTTC
TRBJ2-7 | - | - | TRBV12-3/TRBV12-4 | CASSLQGPYEQYF | TGTGCCAGCAGTTTACAGGGGCCCTACGAGCAGTACTTC
TRBJ2-7 | TRBD1 | few | TRBV7-9 | CASSLGTGNPSYEQYF | TGTGCCAGCAGCTTAGGGACAGGGAACCCCTCCTACGAGCAGTACTTC
TRBJ1-2 | - | - | TRBV6-6 | CASSSGVYGYTF | TGTGCCAGCAGCTCGGGGGTCTATGGCTACACCTTC
TRBJ2-7 | TRBD1 | - | TRBV6-2/TRBV6-3 | CASSWTGDEQYF | TGTGCCAGCAGTTGGACAGGGGACGAGCAGTACTTC
TRBJ1-6 | - | - | TRBV6-1 | CASSVDSIAYNSPLHF | TGTGCCAGCAGTGTAGACAGTATCGCCTATAATTCACCCCTCCACTTT
TRBJ2-5 | - | - | TRBV6-5 | CASSYPTSLETQYF | TGTGCCAGCAGTTACCCAACTAGCTTGGAGACCCAGTACTTC
TRBJ2-2 | TRBD1 | - | TRBV5-4 | CASSLGTGPPPGELFF | TGTGCCAGCAGCTTGGGGACAGGGCCCCCCCCCGGGGAGCTGTTTTTT
TRBJ2-7 | TRBD1 | - | TRBV30 | CAWSADRALYEQYF | TGTGCCTGGAGTGCCGACAGGGCTCTCTACGAGCAGTACTTC
TRBJ2-3 | - | - | TRBV2 | CASSEGEHSPTQYF | TGTGCCAGCAGTGAAGGAGAGCACAGCCCTACGCAGTATTTT
TRBJ1-2 | - | few | TRBV4-1 | CASSQPRVNRDSYGYTF | TGCGCCAGCAGCCAACCCAGGGTGAACCGAGATAGCTATGGCTACACCTTC
TRBJ1-4 | - | - | TRBV7-9 | CASSLVRQGRKKLFF | TGTGCCAGCAGCTTAGTCCGTCAGGGTCGGAAAAAACTGTTTTTT
TRBJ2-1 | - | - | TRBV27 | CASSLYVGAEQFF | TGTGCCAGCAGTTTATATGTGGGAGCTGAGCAGTTCTTC
TRBJ2-5 | - | once | TRBV7-2 | CASSLARDSETQYF | TGTGCCAGCAGCTTAGCGAGGGACTCTGAGACCCAGTACTTC
TRBJ2-2 | - | - | TRBV7-2 | CASSRDSRGFSGELFF | TGTGCCAGCAGCCGCGACTCGCGGGGCTTTTCGGGGGAGCTGTTTTTT